This T cell receptor beta chain was sequenced during a study of T cell clonotyping in hematopoietic cell transplantation. On the study more broadly: Recipients were bled about 28 days pretransplant and at posttransplant days 30, 100, 180.

Profiling relied on immunoSEQ multiplex PCR, and the TCRdb table lists in-frame clones only, not all of them. The table lists 11,000 to 15,000 clones, about 56% of them singletons. The sequence came from a human donor who either received an allogeneic hematopoietic cell transplant for a myeloid malignancy or was a related donor (not recorded which). Some clones in this sample may be carry-over from other donors' samples. Sequencing was done on a sample of PBMCs.

The CDR3 coding sequence is TGTGCCTGGGGGAGGCCCCGAGTAGGGGCCAACGTCCTGACTTTC. This encodes CAWGRPRVGANVLTF. The rearrangement uses TRBV30 and TRBJ2-6, with a weak D call TRBD2 (6 bases). Per the germline V gene, CDR1 is GTSNPN and CDR2 is SVGIG (reference sequence). The CDR3 is 15 amino acids. The V end was cut by 5 bases, the J end by 4 bases, with 15 bases between.